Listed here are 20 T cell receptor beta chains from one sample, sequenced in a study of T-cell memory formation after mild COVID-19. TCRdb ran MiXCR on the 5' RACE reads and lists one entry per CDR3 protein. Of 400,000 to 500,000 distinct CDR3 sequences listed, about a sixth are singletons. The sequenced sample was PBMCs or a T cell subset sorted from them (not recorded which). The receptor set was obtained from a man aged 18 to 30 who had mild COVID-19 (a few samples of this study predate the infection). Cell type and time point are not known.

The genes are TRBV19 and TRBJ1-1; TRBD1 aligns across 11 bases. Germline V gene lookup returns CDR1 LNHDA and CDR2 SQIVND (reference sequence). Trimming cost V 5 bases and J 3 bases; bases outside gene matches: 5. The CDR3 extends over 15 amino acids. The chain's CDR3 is CASSPGQGVYTEAFF. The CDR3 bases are TGTGCCAGTAGTCCGGGACAGGGGGTCTACACTGAAGCTTTCTTT.

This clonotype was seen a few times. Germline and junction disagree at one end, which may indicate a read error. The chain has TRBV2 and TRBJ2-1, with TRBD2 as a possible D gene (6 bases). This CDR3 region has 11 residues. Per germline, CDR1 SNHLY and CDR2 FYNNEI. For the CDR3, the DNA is TGTGCCAGCATGGGAGTGACTAGGCGGGTCTTC. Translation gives CASMGVTRRVF.

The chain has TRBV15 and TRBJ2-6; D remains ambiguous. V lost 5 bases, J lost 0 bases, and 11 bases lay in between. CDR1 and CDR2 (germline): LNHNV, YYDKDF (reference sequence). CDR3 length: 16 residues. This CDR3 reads CATSLRLYSGANVLTF. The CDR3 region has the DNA TGTGCCACCAGCTTAAGACTCTACTCTGGGGCCAACGTCCTGACTTTC.

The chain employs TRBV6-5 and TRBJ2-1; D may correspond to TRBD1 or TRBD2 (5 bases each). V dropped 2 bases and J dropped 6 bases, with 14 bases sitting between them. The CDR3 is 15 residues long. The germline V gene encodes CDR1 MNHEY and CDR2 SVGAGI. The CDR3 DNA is TGTGCCAGCAGTTACAGCCGACTTGGGGGCAATGAGCAGTTCTTC. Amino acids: CASSYSRLGGNEQFF.

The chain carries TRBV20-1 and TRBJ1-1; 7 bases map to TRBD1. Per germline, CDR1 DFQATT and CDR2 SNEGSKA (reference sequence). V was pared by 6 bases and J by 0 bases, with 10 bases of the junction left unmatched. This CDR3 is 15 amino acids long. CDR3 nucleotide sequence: TGCAGTGCCATGGACAGGAGGGGCATGAACACTGAAGCTTTCTTT. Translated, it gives CSAMDRRGMNTEAFF.

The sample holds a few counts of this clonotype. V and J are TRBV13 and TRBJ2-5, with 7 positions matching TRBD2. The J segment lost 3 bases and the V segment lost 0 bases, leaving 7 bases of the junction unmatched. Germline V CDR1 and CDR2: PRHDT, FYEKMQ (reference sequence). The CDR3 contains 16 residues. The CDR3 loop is CASSLGASGLKETQYF. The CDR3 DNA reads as TGTGCCAGCAGCTTAGGGGCTAGCGGACTGAAAGAGACCCAGTACTTC.

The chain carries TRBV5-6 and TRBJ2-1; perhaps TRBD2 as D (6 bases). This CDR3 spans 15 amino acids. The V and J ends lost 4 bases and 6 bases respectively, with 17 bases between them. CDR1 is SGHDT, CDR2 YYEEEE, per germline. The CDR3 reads CASSGSGLSGNEQFF. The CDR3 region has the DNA TGTGCCAGCAGCGGGTCGGGACTGAGCGGCAATGAGCAGTTCTTC.

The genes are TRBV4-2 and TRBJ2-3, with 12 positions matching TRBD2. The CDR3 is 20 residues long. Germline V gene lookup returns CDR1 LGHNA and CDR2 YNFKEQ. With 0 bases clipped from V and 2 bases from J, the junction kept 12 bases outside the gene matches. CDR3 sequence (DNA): TGTGCCAGCAGCCAAGATATGCCCCTACTAGCGGGGGGATTCACAGATACGCAGTATTTT. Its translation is CASSQDMPLLAGGFTDTQYF.

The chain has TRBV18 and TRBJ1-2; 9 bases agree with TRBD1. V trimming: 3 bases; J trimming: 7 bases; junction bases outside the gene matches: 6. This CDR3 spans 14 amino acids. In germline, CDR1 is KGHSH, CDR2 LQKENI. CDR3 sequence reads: CASSPGQGVAGYTF. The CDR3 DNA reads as TGTGCCAGCTCACCGGGACAGGGAGTAGCTGGCTACACCTTC.

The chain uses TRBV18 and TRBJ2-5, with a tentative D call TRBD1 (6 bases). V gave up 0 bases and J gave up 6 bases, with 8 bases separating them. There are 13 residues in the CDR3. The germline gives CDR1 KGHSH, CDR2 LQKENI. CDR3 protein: CASSPPQGQTQYF. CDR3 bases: TGTGCCAGCTCACCACCCCAGGGGCAGACCCAGTACTTC.

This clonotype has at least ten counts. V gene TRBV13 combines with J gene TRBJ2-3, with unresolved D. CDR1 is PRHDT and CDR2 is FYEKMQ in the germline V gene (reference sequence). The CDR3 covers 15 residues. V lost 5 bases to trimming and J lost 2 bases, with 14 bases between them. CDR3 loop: CASSLRMAYTDTQYF. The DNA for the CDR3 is TGTGCCAGCAGCCTGCGGATGGCCTACACAGATACGCAGTATTTT. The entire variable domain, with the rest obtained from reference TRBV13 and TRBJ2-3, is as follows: AAGVIQSPRHLIKEKRETATLKCYPIPRHDTVYWYQQGPGQDPQFLISFYEKMQSDKGSIPDRFSAQQFSDYHSELNMSSLELGDSALYFCASSLRMAYTDTQYFGPGTRLTVL.

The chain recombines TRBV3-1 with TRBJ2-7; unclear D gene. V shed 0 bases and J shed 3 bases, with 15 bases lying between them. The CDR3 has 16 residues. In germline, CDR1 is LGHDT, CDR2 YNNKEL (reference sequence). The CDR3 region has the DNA TGTGCCAGCAGCCAAGATGGGGTGGTACCCTTCTACGAGCAGTACGTC. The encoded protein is CASSQDGVVPFYEQYV.

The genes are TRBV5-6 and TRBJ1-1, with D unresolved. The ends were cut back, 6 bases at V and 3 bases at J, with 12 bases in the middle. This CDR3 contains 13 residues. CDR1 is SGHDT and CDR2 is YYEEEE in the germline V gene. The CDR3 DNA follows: TGTGCCAGCACCTATGACCGCGACACTGAAGCTTTCTTT. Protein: CASTYDRDTEAFF.

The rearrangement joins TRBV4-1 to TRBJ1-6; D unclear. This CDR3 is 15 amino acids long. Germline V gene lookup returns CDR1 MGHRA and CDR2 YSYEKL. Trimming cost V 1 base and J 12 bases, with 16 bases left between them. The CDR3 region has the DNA TGCGCCAGCAGCCAAGTGTTTGACGGCGGGCGACCCCTCCACTTT. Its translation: CASSQVFDGGRPLHF.

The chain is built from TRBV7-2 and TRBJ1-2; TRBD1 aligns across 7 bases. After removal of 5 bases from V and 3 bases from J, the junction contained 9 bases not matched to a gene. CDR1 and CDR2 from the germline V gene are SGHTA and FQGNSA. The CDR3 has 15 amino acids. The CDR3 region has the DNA TGTGCCAGCAGCCCGACAGGGTTTGGGCACTATGGCTACACCTTC. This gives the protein CASSPTGFGHYGYTF. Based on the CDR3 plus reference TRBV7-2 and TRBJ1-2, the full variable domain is GAGVSQSPSNKVTEKGKDVELRCDPISGHTALYWYRQSLGQGLEFLIYFQGNSAPDKSGLPSDRFSAERTGGSVSTLTIQRTQQEDSAVYLCASSPTGFGHYGYTFGSGTRLTVV.

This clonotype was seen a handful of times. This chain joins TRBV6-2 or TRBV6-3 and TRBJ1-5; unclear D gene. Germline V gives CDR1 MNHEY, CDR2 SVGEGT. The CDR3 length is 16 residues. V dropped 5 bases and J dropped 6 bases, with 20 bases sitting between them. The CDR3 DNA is TGTGCCAGCAGTGACACAATTAGGATCGGGATTCAGCCCCAGCATTTT. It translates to CASSDTIRIGIQPQHF.

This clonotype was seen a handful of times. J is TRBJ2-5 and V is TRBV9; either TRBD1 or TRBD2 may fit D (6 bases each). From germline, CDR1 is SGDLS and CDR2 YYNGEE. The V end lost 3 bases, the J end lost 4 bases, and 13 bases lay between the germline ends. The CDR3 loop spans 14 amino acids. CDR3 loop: CASSALGGGETQYF. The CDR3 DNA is TGTGCCAGCAGCGCCCTCGGAGGGGGAGAGACCCAGTACTTC.

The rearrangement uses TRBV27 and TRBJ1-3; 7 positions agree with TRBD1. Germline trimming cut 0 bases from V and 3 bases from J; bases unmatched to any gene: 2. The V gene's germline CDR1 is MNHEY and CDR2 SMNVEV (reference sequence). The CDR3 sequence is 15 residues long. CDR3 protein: CASSLSTGVGNTIYF. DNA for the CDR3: TGTGCCAGCAGTTTATCTACAGGGGTTGGAAACACCATATATTTT.

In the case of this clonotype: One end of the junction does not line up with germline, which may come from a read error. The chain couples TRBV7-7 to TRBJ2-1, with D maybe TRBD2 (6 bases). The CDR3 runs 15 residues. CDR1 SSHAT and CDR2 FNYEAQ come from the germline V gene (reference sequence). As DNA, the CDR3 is TGTGCTAGCAGCCAACTAGCAACCACCTACAATGAGCAGTTCTTC. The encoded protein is CASSQLATTYNEQFF.

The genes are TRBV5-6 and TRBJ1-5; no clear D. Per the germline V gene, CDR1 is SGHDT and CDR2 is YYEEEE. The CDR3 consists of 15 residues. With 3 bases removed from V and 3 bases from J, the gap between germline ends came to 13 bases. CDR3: CASSYGVENNQPQHF. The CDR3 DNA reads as TGTGCCAGCAGCTACGGGGTGGAGAACAATCAGCCCCAGCATTTT.